A single T cell receptor beta chain is shown here with its context. Its antigen is as yet unknown. The CDR3 spans 11 residues. Trimming shortened V by 5 bases and J by 6 bases, and 5 bases separated the two germline ends. Looked up from germline, CDR1 is LNHNV and CDR2 is YYDKDF (reference sequence). Prepared TCR beta cDNA libraries contained unique molecular identifiers. From about 1 to 10 million T cells, 500,000 or so cDNA molecules were obtained. From the PCR reads, TCRdb called clonotypes with MiXCR, one entry per CDR3 protein. The data contain some 690,000 distinct CDR3 sequences, 30% of them seen just once; the ten biggest clones take up more than 0.45%. The data were obtained in a study of post-analysis software for immune sequencing data. General study findings and limits: Controls had lower frequencies than patients of about 5 TRBV segments, which included TRBV5-6, TRBV5-1 and TRBV20-1.

This TCR derives from a girl aged 10 to 17 with multiple sclerosis. Sample: blood. V and J are TRBV15 and TRBJ2-1; D not resolved. CDR3 region: CATSSGNEQFF. DNA for the CDR3: TGTGCCACCAGCTCAGGCAATGAGCAGTTCTTC.